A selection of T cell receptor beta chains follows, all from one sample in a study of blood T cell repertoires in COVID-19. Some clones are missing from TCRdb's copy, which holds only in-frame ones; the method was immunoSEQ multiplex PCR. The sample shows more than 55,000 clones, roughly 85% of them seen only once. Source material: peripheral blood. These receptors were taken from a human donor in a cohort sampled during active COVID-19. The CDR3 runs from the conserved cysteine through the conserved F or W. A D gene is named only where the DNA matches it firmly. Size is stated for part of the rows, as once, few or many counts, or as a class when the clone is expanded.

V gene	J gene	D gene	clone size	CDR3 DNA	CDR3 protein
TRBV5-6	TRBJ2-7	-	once	TGTGCCAGCAGCTTGGCTGGTGGACACGTACGACCATCCTACGAGCAGTACTTC	CASSLAGGHVRPSYEQYF
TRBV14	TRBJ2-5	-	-	TGTGCCAGCAGCCAGTCCAACTTTGGGACCCAGTACTTC	CASSQSNFGTQYF
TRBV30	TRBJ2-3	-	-	TGTGCCTGGAGTCAAATTGACCCCTCAGGGCTGGATACGCAGTATTTT	CAWSQIDPSGLDTQYF
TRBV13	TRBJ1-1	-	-	TGTGCCAGCAGCCTAGAAGGGCAGGGGATCCCTGAAGCTTTCTTT	CASSLEGQGIPEAFF
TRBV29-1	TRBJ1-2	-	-	TGCAGCGCTGAGTCGCGTTCGGGACTCACTAACTATGGCTACACCTTC	CSAESRSGLTNYGYTF
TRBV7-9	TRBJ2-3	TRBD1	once	TGTGCCAGCAGCTTTTTGACAGGGGACACAGATACGCAGTATTTT	CASSFLTGDTDTQYF
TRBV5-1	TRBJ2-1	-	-	TGCGCCAGCAGGGGAACGGGAGATTACAATGAGCAGTTCTTC	CASRGTGDYNEQFF
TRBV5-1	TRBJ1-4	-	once	TGCGCCAGTATGGCGGGACCGCTGAATGAAAAACTGTTTTTT	CASMAGPLNEKLFF
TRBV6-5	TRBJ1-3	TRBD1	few	TGTGCCAGCACCAAACAGGGGACTGGAAACACCATATATTTT	CASTKQGTGNTIYF
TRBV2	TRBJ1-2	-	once	TGTGCCAGCACCCTACGGGAGGGCAGGGTCTATGGCTACACCTTC	CASTLREGRVYGYTF
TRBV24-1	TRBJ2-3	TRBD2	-	TGTGCCACCAGTGAAATAGCGGGAGGGCCCGTATATACGCAGTATTTT	CATSEIAGGPVYTQYF
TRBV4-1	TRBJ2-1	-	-	TGCGCCAGCAGCCAAGATCCCGGGACACCAAAAGAGCAGTTCTTC	CASSQDPGTPKEQFF
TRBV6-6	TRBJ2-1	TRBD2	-	TGTGCCAGCAGTCCGGGGACTAGCGGGAGGATGAATGAGCAGTTCTTC	CASSPGTSGRMNEQFF
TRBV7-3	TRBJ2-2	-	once	TGTGCCAGCAGCTACCAGACAGTTAACGGGGAGCTGTTTTTT	CASSYQTVNGELFF
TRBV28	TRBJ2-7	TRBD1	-	TGTGCCAGCACTCTAGGACAGGTGGTCTACGAGCAGTACTTC	CASTLGQVVYEQYF
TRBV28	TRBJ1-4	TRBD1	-	TGTGCCATCGGGACAGGTGGTGTTGCAGGCGTACGTGAAAAACTGTTTTTT	CAIGTGGVAGVREKLFF
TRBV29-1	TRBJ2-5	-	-	TGCAGCGTTGGGAGGGGGGGGTACCAAGAGACCCAGTACTTC	CSVGRGGYQETQYF
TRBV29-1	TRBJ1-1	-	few	TGCAGCGTATGGCCCCACGTGAACACTGAAGCTTTCTTT	CSVWPHVNTEAFF
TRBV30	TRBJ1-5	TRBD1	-	TGTGCCTGGAGCCGAGGGGGCCGAGATCAGCCCCAGCATTTT	CAWSRGGRDQPQHF
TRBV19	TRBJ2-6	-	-	TGTGCCAGTAGCCTCCACAGACCGGAATTTAACGTCCTGACTTTC	CASSLHRPEFNVLTF
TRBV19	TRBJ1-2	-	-	TGTGCCAGTAGTATAGATCCGGCCATCGGGGGCTACACCTTC	CASSIDPAIGGYTF
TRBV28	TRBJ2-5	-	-	TGTGCCAGCAGTTTTGGAGGCGCTCAAGAGACCCAGTACTTC	CASSFGGAQETQYF
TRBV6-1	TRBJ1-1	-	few	TGTGCCAGCAGTGAAGCTGGCGGTTTTCGGAACACTGAAGCTTTCTTT	CASSEAGGFRNTEAFF
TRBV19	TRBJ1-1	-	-	TGTGCCAGTACGCGGGGTTCCGTGAACACTGAAGCTTTCTTT	CASTRGSVNTEAFF
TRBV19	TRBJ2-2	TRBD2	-	TGTGCCAGTAGTATTGGGCGGGAGACCGGGGAGCTGTTTTTT	CASSIGRETGELFF
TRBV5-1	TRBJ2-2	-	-	TGCGCCAGCAGGGCAGAAAACACCGGGGAGCTGTTTTTT	CASRAENTGELFF
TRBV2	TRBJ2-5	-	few	TGTGCCAGCAGTGACCTAGGTCACCAAGAGACCCAGTACTTC	CASSDLGHQETQYF
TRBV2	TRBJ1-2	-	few	TGTGCCAGCAGTGAGTATCGAGGCGGCTACACCTTC	CASSEYRGGYTF
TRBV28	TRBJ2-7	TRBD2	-	TGTGCCAGCAAATTCGGGACTAGCGGGATAAGCGAGCAGTACTTC	CASKFGTSGISEQYF
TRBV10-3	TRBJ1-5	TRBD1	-	TGTGCCATCAGTCCGAGGGACAGAGATCAGCCCCAGCATTTT	CAISPRDRDQPQHF
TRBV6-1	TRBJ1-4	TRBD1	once	TGTGCCAGCAGTGAAAATCGGGCAGGGGGAAGAGAAAAACTGTTTTTT	CASSENRAGGREKLFF
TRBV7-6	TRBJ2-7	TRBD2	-	TGTGCCAGCAGCCCACCCGGACTAGCGGGAAATATTTACGAGCAGTACTTC	CASSPPGLAGNIYEQYF
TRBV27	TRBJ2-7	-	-	TGTGCCAGTCCTAAACCGCGGGACAGAGCCTACGAGCAGTACTTC	CASPKPRDRAYEQYF
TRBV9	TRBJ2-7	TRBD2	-	TGTGCCAGCAGCCCCAGCGGGAGGGCCAACGAGCAGTACTTC	CASSPSGRANEQYF
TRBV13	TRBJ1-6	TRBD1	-	TGTGCCAGCAGCTCTTCTGGACAGGGGAGAATTTCACCCCTCCACTTT	CASSSSGQGRISPLHF
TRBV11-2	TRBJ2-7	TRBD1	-	TGTGCCAGCAGCTTCGAGGACAGGGCTACCTACGAGCAGTACTTC	CASSFEDRATYEQYF
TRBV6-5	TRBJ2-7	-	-	TGTGCCAGCAGTTTTAATTACGAGCAGTACTTC	CASSFNYEQYF
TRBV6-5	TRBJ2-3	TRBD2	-	TGTGCCAGCAGGACCGGGACTAGCGGGAGTAGTACGCAGTATTTT	CASRTGTSGSSTQYF
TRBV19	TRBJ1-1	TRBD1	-	TGTGCCAGTAGTTGGACAGGGGGGAACACTGAAGCTTTCTTT	CASSWTGGNTEAFF
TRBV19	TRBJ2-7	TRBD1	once	TGTGCCAGTAGTCAACCGGGACAGCGCTACGAGCAGTACTTC	CASSQPGQRYEQYF
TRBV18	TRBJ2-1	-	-	TGTGCCAGCTCACCACGCCAGGGGCAGAAGTTCTTC	CASSPRQGQKFF